Presented here are 11 T cell receptor beta chains from one specimen sequenced in a study of CDR3 diversity in severe acne. TCRdb passed the PCR reads through MiXCR, listing each CDR3 protein once. The sample contains 85,000 to 120,000 distinct CDR3 sequences, 45% to 60% of which appear only once. Material for sequencing was blood. These receptors were collected from a male donor with acne.

This clonotype was counted once. The chain combines TRBV11-2 with TRBJ2-1; 8 bases agree with TRBD1. The germline gives CDR1 SGHAT, CDR2 FQNNGV. Trimming at V came to 2 bases and at J to 1 base, leaving 10 bases not matched to a gene. The CDR3 loop spans 18 amino acids. The CDR3 here is CASSLHRRGLRSYNEQFF. CDR3 nucleotide sequence: TGTGCCAGCAGCTTACATCGCAGGGGGCTTAGGTCCTACAATGAGCAGTTCTTC.

This clonotype was seen a handful of times. V and J are TRBV6-5 and TRBJ2-5; a possible D gene is TRBD2 (6 bases). This CDR3 spans 13 amino acids. V lost 4 bases to trimming and J lost 10 bases, with 16 bases between them. Germline V lookup: CDR1 MNHEY, CDR2 SVGAGI. CDR3 nucleotide sequence: TGTGCCAGCAGTTCCCCGGGAGCACGCGACCAGTACTTC. This sequence encodes CASSSPGARDQYF.

Comment on this clonotype: Germline is not matched at one junction end, which may reflect a read error. This chain connects TRBV4-3 to TRBJ2-5; perhaps TRBD2 as D (5 bases). Germline values: CDR1 LGHNA, CDR2 YSLEER. CDR3 length equals 15 residues. The CDR3, as DNA: TGCGCCAGCAGCCAAGGGAGTCAGGAGGAAGAGGCCCAGTACTTC. This encodes CASSQGSQEEEAQYF.

The chain links TRBV12-5 to TRBJ2-1, with no clear D. The V gene's germline CDR1 is LGHNT and CDR2 FRNRAP. V was clipped by 6 bases and J by 7 bases, with 16 bases between them. This CDR3 is built from 14 residues. The CDR3 reads CASGLPEQTNEQFF. Written as DNA, the CDR3 is TGTGCTAGTGGGCTTCCGGAACAGACTAATGAGCAGTTCTTC.

J is TRBJ2-5 and V is TRBV18; tentative D call: TRBD1 (6 bases). The CDR3 covers 14 residues. Germline values: CDR1 KGHSH, CDR2 LQKENI. The V end lost 3 bases, the J end lost 1 base, and 9 bases lay between the germline ends. Here the CDR3 DNA reads TGTGCCAGCTCACCGCTGGACAGCCAAGAGACCCAGTACTTC. It translates to CASSPLDSQETQYF.

This clonotype showed up many times. This chain uses TRBV15 with TRBJ2-3, with 7 bases that match TRBD2. V lost 5 bases and J lost 5; bases outside the gene matches: 7. Germline CDR1 and CDR2: LNHNV and YYDKDF (reference sequence). This CDR3 is built from 14 residues. The chain's CDR3 is CATSWRLAGDTQYF. The DNA of the CDR3 is TGTGCCACCAGCTGGAGACTAGCTGGAGATACGCAGTATTTT.

CDR3 in DNA: TGTGCCAGTAGTTCGTCCGGGACAGGGGTGGCCGGCTACACCTTC. Translation: CASSSSGTGVAGYTF. J is TRBJ1-2 and V is TRBV19; 10 nucleotides match TRBD1. Germline CDR1 is LNHDA and CDR2 is SQIVND (reference sequence). The CDR3 covers 15 residues. Trimming at V came to 5 bases and at J to 8 bases, leaving 11 bases not matched to a gene.

Regarding this clonotype: A clone one base away is much larger, so this may be a read error. The genes are TRBV7-2 and TRBJ1-2; no definite D call. V was clipped by 7 bases and J by 5 bases, with 11 bases between them. The CDR3 length is 12 residues. Germline-derived CDR1 and CDR2 are SGHTA and FQGNSA. This chain's CDR3 is CASKVYFYGYTF. The CDR3 bases are TGTGCCAGCAAAGTATACTTTTATGGCTACACCTTC.

This clonotype was counted ten times or more. V gene TRBV30 combines with J gene TRBJ2-1, with TRBD2 matching over 10 bases. The ends lost 6 bases at V and 3 bases at J; junction bases unmatched: 2. Germline loops: CDR1 GTSNPN, CDR2 SVGIG (reference sequence). The CDR3 consists of 13 residues. The CDR3 DNA follows: TGTGCCTGCCGGACTAGCGGCTACAATGAGCAGTTCTTC. This encodes CACRTSGYNEQFF.

By frequency in the sample, this clonotype is medium-sized. The missing conserved phenylalanine or tryptophan at the end of this CDR3 makes a read error likely. It is unclear where the CDR3 begins or ends on the DNA, so no DNA is shown, and the CDR3 is as TCRdb lists it. This chain joins TRBV9 and TRBJ2-7; the table names TRBD2, a call not compared with the DNA. In germline, CDR1 is SGDLS, CDR2 YYNGEE. Counting both end residues, the CDR3 totals 9 amino acids. CDR3 loop: CASSVGLAK.

The chain links TRBV12-5 to TRBJ1-5; 9 positions agree with TRBD1. Trimming cost V 0 bases and J 4 bases; bases outside gene matches: 4. CDR1 and CDR2 from the germline V gene are LGHNT and FRNRAP. The CDR3 is made up of 16 amino acids. CDR3: CASGLVQGTGNQPQHF. CDR3 nucleotides: TGTGCTAGTGGTTTGGTACAAGGGACAGGGAATCAGCCCCAGCATTTT.